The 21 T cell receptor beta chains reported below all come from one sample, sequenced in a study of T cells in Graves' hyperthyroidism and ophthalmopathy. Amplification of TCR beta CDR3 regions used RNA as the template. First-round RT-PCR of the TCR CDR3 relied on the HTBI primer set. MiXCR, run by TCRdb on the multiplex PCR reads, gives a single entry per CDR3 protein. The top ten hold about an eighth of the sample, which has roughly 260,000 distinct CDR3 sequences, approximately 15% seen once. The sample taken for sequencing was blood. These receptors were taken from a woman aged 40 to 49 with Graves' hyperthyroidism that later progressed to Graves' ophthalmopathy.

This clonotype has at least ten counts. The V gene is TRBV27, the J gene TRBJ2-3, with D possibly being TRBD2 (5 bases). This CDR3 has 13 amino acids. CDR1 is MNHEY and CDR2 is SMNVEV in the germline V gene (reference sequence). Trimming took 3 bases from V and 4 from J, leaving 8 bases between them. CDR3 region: CASSFPAADTQYF. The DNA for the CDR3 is TGTGCCAGCAGTTTTCCAGCGGCAGATACGCAGTATTTT.

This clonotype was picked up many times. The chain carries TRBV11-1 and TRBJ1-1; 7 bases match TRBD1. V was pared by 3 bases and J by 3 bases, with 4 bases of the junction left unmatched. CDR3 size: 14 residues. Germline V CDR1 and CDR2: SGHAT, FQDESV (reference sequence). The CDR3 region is CASSLQGGHTEAFF. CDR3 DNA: TGTGCCAGCAGCTTGCAGGGGGGTCACACTGAAGCTTTCTTT. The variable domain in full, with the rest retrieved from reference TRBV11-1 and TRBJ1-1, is EAEVAQSPRYKITEKSQAVAFWCDPISGHATLYWYRQILGQGPELLVQFQDESVVDDSQLPKDRFSAERLKGVDSTLKIQPAELGDSAMYLCASSLQGGHTEAFFGQGTRLTVV.

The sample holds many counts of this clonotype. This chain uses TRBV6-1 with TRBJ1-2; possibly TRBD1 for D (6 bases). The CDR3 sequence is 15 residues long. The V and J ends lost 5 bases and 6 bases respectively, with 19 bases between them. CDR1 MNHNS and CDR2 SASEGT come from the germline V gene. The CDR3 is CASSPNGGDIDGYTF. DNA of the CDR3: TGTGCCAGCAGTCCCAATGGTGGGGACATTGATGGCTACACCTTC.

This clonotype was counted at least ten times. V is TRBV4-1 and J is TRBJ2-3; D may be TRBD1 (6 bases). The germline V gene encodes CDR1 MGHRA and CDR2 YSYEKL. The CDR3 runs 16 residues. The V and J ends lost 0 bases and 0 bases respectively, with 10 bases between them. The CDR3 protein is CASSQEWDISTDTQYF. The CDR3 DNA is TGCGCCAGCAGCCAAGAGTGGGACATTAGCACAGATACGCAGTATTTT.

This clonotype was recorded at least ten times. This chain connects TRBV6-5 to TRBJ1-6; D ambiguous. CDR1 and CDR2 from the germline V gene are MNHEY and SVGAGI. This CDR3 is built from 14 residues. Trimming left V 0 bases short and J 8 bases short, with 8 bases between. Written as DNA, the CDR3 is TGTGCCAGCAGTTACTCGACGTTTGATTCACCCCTCCACTTT. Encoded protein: CASSYSTFDSPLHF.

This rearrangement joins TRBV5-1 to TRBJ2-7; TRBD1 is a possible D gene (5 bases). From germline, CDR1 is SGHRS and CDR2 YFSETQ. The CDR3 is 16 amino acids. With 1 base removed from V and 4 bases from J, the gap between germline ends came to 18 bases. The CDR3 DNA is TGCGCCAGCAGCTTGTCACACAGGCAGGTCTTTTACGAGCAGTACTTC. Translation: CASSLSHRQVFYEQYF.

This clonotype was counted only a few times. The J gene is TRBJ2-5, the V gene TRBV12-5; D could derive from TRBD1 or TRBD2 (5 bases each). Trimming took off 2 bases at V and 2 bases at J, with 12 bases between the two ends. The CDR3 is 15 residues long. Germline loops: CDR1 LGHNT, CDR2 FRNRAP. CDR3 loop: CASGLSRDRQETQYF. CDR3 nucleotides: TGTGCTAGTGGTTTGAGCCGGGACCGGCAAGAGACCCAGTACTTC.

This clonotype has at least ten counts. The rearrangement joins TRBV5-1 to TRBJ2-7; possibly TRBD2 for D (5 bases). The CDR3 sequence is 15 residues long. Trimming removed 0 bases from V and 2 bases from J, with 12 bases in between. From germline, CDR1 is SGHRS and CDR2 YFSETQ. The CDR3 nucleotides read TGCGCCAGCAGCTTGGAGCCAGACTATCCCTACGAGCAGTACTTC. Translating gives CASSLEPDYPYEQYF.

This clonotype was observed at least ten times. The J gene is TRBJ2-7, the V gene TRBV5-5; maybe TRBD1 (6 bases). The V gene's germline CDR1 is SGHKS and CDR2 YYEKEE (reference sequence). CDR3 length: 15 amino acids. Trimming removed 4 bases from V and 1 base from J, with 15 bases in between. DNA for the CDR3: TGTGCCAGCAGCGCGACAGGACATCCTTCCTACGAGCAGTACTTC. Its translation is CASSATGHPSYEQYF.

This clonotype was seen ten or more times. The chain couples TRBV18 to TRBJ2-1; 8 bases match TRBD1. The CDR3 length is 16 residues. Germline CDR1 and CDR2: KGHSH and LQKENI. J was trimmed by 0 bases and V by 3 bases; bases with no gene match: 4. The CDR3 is CASSPTGASSYNEQFF. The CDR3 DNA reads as TGTGCCAGCTCACCGACAGGGGCGAGCTCCTACAATGAGCAGTTCTTC.

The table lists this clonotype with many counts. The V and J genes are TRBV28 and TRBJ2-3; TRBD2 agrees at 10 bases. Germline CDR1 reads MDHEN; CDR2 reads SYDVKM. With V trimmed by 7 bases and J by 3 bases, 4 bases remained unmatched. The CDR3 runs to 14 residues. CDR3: CASTPSGSTDTQYF. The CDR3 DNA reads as TGTGCCAGCACCCCTAGCGGGAGTACAGATACGCAGTATTTT. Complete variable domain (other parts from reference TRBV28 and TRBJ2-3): DVKVTQSSRYLVKRTGEKVFLECVQDMDHENMFWYRQDPGLGLRLIYFSYDVKMKEKGDIPEGYSVSREKKERFSLILESASTNQTSMYLCASTPSGSTDTQYFGPGTRLTVL.

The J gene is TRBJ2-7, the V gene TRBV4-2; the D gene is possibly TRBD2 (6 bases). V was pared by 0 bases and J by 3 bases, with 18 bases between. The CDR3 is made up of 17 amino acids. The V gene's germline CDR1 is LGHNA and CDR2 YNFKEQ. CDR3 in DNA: TGTGCCAGCAGCCAAGATTTTTCCGGGGACTTTGGCTACGAGCAGTACTTC. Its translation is CASSQDFSGDFGYEQYF.

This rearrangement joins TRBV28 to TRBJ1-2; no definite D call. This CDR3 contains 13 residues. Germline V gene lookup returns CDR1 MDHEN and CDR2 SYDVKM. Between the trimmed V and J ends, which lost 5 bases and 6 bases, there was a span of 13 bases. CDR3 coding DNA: TGTGCCAGCAGTCCTAATCCCCGGGATGGCTACACCTTC. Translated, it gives CASSPNPRDGYTF.

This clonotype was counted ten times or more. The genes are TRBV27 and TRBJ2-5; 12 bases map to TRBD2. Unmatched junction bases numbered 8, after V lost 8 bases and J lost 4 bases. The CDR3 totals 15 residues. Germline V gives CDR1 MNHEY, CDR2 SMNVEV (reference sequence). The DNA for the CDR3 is TGTGCCAGCCAACCTCAGGGACTAGCGGGAGAGACCCAGTACTTC. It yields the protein CASQPQGLAGETQYF.

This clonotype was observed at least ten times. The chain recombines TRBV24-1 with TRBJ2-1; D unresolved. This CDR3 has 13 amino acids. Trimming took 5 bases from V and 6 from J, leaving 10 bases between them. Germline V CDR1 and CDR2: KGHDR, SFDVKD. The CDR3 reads CATSGRLANEQFF. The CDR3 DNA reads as TGTGCCACCAGTGGGCGGTTAGCCAATGAGCAGTTCTTC.

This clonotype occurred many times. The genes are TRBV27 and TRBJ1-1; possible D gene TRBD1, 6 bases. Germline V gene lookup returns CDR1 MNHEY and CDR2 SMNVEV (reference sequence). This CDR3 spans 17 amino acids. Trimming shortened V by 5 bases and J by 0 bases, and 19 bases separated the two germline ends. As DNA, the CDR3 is TGTGCCAGCAGTCTCACGGACAGCCAAACAATGAACACTGAAGCTTTCTTT. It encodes CASSLTDSQTMNTEAFF.

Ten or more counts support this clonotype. CDR3 coding DNA: TGTGCCAGTTTCCCGTGGGCCAGATGGGGAAGGAATGGCTACACCTTC. This codes for CASFPWARWGRNGYTF. The chain joins TRBV6-1 to TRBJ1-2; D is ambiguous. V lost 9 bases, J lost 6 bases, and 26 bases lay in between. Germline V CDR1 and CDR2: MNHNS, SASEGT. This CDR3 is built from 16 residues.

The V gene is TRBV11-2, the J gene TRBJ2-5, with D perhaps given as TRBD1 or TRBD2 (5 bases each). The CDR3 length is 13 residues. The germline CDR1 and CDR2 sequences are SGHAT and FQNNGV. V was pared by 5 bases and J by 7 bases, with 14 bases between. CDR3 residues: CASSTGREWTQYF. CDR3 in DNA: TGTGCCAGCAGCACGGGACGGGAATGGACCCAGTACTTC.

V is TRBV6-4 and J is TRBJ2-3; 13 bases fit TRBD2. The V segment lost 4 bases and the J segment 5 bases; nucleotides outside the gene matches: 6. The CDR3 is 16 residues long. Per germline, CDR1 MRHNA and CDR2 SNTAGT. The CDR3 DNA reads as TGTGCCAGCAGTGCCCCACTAGCGGGAGGGGTAGATACGCAGTATTTT. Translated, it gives CASSAPLAGGVDTQYF.

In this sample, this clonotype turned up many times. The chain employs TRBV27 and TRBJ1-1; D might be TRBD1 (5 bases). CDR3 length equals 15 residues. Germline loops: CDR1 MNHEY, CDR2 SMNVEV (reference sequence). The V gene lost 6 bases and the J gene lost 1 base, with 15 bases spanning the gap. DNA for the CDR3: TGTGCCAGCAGGATGGCGAGGGGTTCGAACACTGAAGCTTTCTTT. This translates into CASRMARGSNTEAFF.

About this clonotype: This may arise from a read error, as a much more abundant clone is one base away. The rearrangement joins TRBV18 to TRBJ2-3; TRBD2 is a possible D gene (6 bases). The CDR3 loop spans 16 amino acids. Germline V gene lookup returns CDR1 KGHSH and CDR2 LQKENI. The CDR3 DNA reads TGTGCCAGCTCATGGGCAGCGGGTGGCCGCACAGATGCGCAGTATTTT. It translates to CASSWAAGGRTDAQYF. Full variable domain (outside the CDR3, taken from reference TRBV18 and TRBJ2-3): NAGVMQNPRHLVRRRGQEARLRCSPMKGHSHVYWYRQLPEEGLKFMVYLQKENIIDESGMPKERFSAEFPKEGPSILRIQQVVRGDSAAYFCASSWAAGGRTDAQYFGPGTRLTVL.